This T cell receptor (beta chain) was observed in a study of blood T cell repertoires in COVID-19 (dated by TCRdb to about 2020). Notes on the research overall: Samples covering the acute and convalescent phases of COVID-19 were provided by collaborators in the United States, Italy and Spain. Where available, HLA class I and class II types were obtained from metadata supplied by the sample provider rather than from assay-based typing. The dataset comprised deeply sampled blood TCRbeta repertoires from subjects exposed to, actively infected with, or recovered from COVID-19. The sample metadata nearly always contained a de-identified subject ID, COVID-19 status, age in years and sex. The prospective study material was composed of cDNA or gDNA derived from T cells, B-cell-depleted T cells, or PBMCs. Samples were obtained from the ongoing ImmuneRACE study (first 160 participants) and from some 1,300 subjects provided by 6 global collaborators. The repertoires were released in a freely available public database meant as a resource for research on the immune response to SARS-CoV-2.

A second Seattle source provided samples from volunteer blood donors who had recovered from COVID-19. Whole blood was collected in K2EDTA tubes by collaborating institutions according to the institutions' own protocols. For TCRbeta analysis, collaborators shipped samples in one of three forms: frozen whole blood, isolated PBMCs, or DNA extracted from either of those sample types. In the case of this clone: This receptor's antigen is unknown. No qualities accompany the bases; no much larger clone lies one base away.

The immunoSEQ Assay, a bias-controlled multiplex PCR, was used to amplify TCRbeta CDR3 regions from genomic DNA. The original pipeline was this. The number of nucleated cells in each sample was estimated by amplification of reference gene primers within the assay. Sequence reads were collapsed and filtered to measure the absolute abundance of every unique TCRbeta CDR3 rearrangement. For each sample, productive Simpson clonality was calculated by taking the square root of Simpson's diversity index across productive rearrangements. This is the immuneACCESS table as TCRdb keeps it, with only in-frame sequences that have V and J called. A part of the clones is gone; compared with another copy, unresolved V genes explain less than half, and the rest is unexplained. The V and J calls and clone size come from that table; D and trimming were worked out from the DNA. The sample table shows 200,000 or so clones, and roughly 85% are seen once. The ten biggest clones cover roughly 2.8% of the sample.

General findings and caveats noted by the study authors: Clinical and demographic metadata were provided uncurated, with the amount varying by source and participant.

The sequenced sample was peripheral blood. This TCR came from a man between 45 and 60 years old who had recovered from COVID-19.

The DNA reads as follows: TGTGCCAGCAGTTTTACGGTCAGGGGTCAATCACCCCTCCACTTT. It is translated as CASSFTVRGQSPLHF. Here the chain combines TRBV27 and TRBJ1-6, with TRBD1 as a weak D call on 6 bases. V and J are truncated by 3 bases and 10 bases respectively, leaving an intervening sequence of 16 bases. Looking up the germline V gene (reference sequence) yields CDR1 MNHEY and CDR2 SMNVEV. The CDR3 holds 15 amino acids from the cysteine to the phenylalanine. The sequence is cut down to CDR3 DNA, 45 bases in frame from base 1.